Listed here are 19 T cell receptor beta chains from one sample, sequenced in a study of PD-L1 blockade in urothelial cancer. Clones were read by immunoSEQ multiplex PCR, and TCRdb kept only the in-frame ones, dropping some. The profile covers 130,000 or so clones, with 65% to 85% appearing a single time and roughly 3.2% taken by the ten largest. The time point was: pretreatment peripheral blood. The source was PBMCs, collected around atezolizumab (anti-PD-L1) treatment. The receptors stem from a man aged 45-60 years with urothelial cancer.

This clone was recorded once. This chain links TRBV5-1 with TRBJ2-5; D gene uncertain. Germline V lookup: CDR1 SGHRS, CDR2 YFSETQ. This CDR3 contains 14 residues. Trimming took 0 bases from V and 5 from J, leaving 11 bases between them. In DNA form, the CDR3 reads TGCGCCAGCAGCTTGGACCCCCCTACCGAGACCCAGTACTTC. Its translation: CASSLDPPTETQYF.

This chain joins TRBV7-8 and TRBJ2-7, with 7 bases matching TRBD2. The CDR3 has 14 residues. Germline loops: CDR1 SGHVS, CDR2 FQNEAQ. The junction had 5 bases not matched to a gene; V was cut back by 3 bases and J by 3 bases. CDR3 loop: CASSLGGFSYEQYF. CDR3 bases: TGTGCCAGCAGCTTGGGAGGGTTTAGCTACGAGCAGTACTTC.

The CDR3 DNA reads TGCGCCAGCAGCCAAGGGGGACAGTCGAGCAATCAGCCCCAGCATTTT. This sequence encodes CASSQGGQSSNQPQHF. The chain employs TRBV4-1 and TRBJ1-5; 7 positions match TRBD1. The CDR3 runs to 16 residues. Germline CDR1 MGHRA, CDR2 YSYEKL. V shed 1 base, J shed 1 base, and the junction held 4 bases outside the gene matches.

The chain joins TRBV6-5 to TRBJ1-1; the D is unclear. Germline CDR1 is MNHEY and CDR2 is SVGAGI. The length of the CDR3 is 16 residues. Trimming took 0 bases from V and 4 from J, leaving 15 bases between them. CDR3: CASSYSKGGSSTEAFF. The CDR3 bases are TGTGCCAGCAGTTACTCGAAAGGTGGATCTAGCACTGAAGCTTTCTTT.

The V call is TRBV6-5, the J call TRBJ2-3, with D tentatively TRBD2 (6 bases). The CDR3 is 15 amino acids. CDR1 is MNHEY and CDR2 is SVGAGI in the germline V gene. Deletions cut 0 bases from V and 4 bases from J, with 11 bases between. CDR3 in amino acids: CASSYSAGRADTQYF. CDR3 coding DNA: TGTGCCAGCAGTTACTCCGCGGGAAGGGCAGATACGCAGTATTTT.

The chain carries TRBV19 and TRBJ2-1, with a tentative D call TRBD1 (6 bases). V was trimmed by 2 bases and J by 13 bases, leaving 15 bases between them. CDR3 length equals 13 residues. CDR1 and CDR2 (germline): LNHDA, SQIVND (reference sequence). This CDR3 is CASSIIGQGLQFF. CDR3 in DNA: TGTGCCAGTAGTATAATCGGGCAGGGGTTACAGTTCTTC.

This clone was observed at least ten times. CDR3 sequence reads: CASSPRTGSNTIYF. The DNA of the CDR3 is TGTGCCAGCAGCCCACGGACAGGGTCAAACACCATATATTTT. V is TRBV13 and J is TRBJ1-3; 8 nucleotides line up with TRBD1. The CDR3 totals 14 residues. Germline CDR1 and CDR2: PRHDT and FYEKMQ (reference sequence). Losses at the gene ends were 5 bases for V and 6 bases for J; bases not matched to a gene: 6. Filled out from reference TRBV13 and TRBJ1-3, the complete variable domain reads AAGVIQSPRHLIKEKRETATLKCYPIPRHDTVYWYQQGPGQDPQFLISFYEKMQSDKGSIPDRFSAQQFSDYHSELNMSSLELGDSALYFCASSPRTGSNTIYFGEGSWLTVV.

The chain couples TRBV10-3 to TRBJ2-3; D remains ambiguous. V was pared by 8 bases and J by 4 bases, with 16 bases between. This CDR3 is built from 14 residues. The germline gives CDR1 ENHRY, CDR2 SYGVKD. DNA for the CDR3: TGTGCCATCGGTCTTGATCTCCCAGCAGATACGCAGTATTTT. The encoded protein is CAIGLDLPADTQYF.

This chain joins TRBV18 and TRBJ1-2; the match to TRBD1 covers 11 bases. The V segment lost 0 bases and the J segment 5 bases; nucleotides outside the gene matches: 5. Germline V lookup: CDR1 KGHSH, CDR2 LQKENI. This CDR3 is 16 amino acids long. DNA of the CDR3: TGTGCCAGCTCACCACCGAGGACAGGGGGCGGATATGGCTACACCTTC. It specifies CASSPPRTGGGYGYTF.

This clone has only a few counts. This chain links TRBV28 with TRBJ2-7; 13 positions agree with TRBD2. This CDR3 comprises 17 residues. Germline CDR1 is MDHEN and CDR2 is SYDVKM. Germline trimming cut 1 base from V and 3 bases from J; bases unmatched to any gene: 6. The CDR3 DNA reads TGTGCCAGCAGTTTATTGGGACTAGCGGGACCCCACTACGAGCAGTACTTC. Translated, it gives CASSLLGLAGPHYEQYF.

The V gene is TRBV7-9, the J gene TRBJ1-1; a weak D match, TRBD1 (6 bases). Per the germline V gene, CDR1 is SEHNR and CDR2 is FQNEAQ (reference sequence). The CDR3 loop spans 13 amino acids. V lost 1 base, J lost 9 bases, and 12 bases lay in between. Here the CDR3 DNA reads TGTGCCAGCAGCTTAGGAACGGGGGGGCAAGCTTTCTTT. Translated: CASSLGTGGQAFF.

J is TRBJ2-3 and V is TRBV10-3, with D maybe TRBD2 (5 bases). V was trimmed by 6 bases and J by 4 bases, leaving 11 bases between them. Germline V gives CDR1 ENHRY, CDR2 SYGVKD. The CDR3 extends over 13 amino acids. In DNA, the CDR3 is TGTGCCATCAGGCTAACGGGGTCAGATACGCAGTATTTT. Its protein product is CAIRLTGSDTQYF.

This clone was counted a few times. The chain's CDR3 is CASSERAGGPGELFF. The CDR3, as DNA: TGTGCCAGCAGTGAAAGAGCGGGAGGCCCCGGGGAGCTGTTTTTT. The gene calls are TRBV2 and TRBJ2-2, with 9 bases matching TRBD2. Germline CDR1 is SNHLY and CDR2 is FYNNEI. With 2 bases clipped from V and 6 bases from J, the junction kept 4 bases outside the gene matches. The CDR3 contains 15 residues.

The chain joins TRBV28 to TRBJ1-5; possible D gene TRBD1, 5 bases. The V gene's germline CDR1 is MDHEN and CDR2 SYDVKM. V was cut by 2 bases and J by 6 bases, with 8 bases left in between. This CDR3 region has 13 residues. CDR3 sequence (DNA): TGTGCCAGCAGTTTACGCCAGGGTCAGCCCCAGCATTTT. Its translation: CASSLRQGQPQHF.

The chain uses TRBV18 and TRBJ1-2, with D unclear. V was clipped by 3 bases and J by 6 bases, with 2 bases between them. This CDR3 has 10 residues. From germline, CDR1 is KGHSH and CDR2 LQKENI. The CDR3 spells CASSPNGYTF. CDR3 coding DNA: TGTGCCAGCTCACCTAATGGCTACACCTTC. Together with reference TRBV18 and TRBJ1-2, the CDR3 gives the full variable domain: NAGVMQNPRHLVRRRGQEARLRCSPMKGHSHVYWYRQLPEEGLKFMVYLQKENIIDESGMPKERFSAEFPKEGPSILRIQQVVRGDSAAYFCASSPNGYTFGSGTRLTVV.

With regard to this clone: Just one base apart from a much larger clone, this may be a read error. This chain links TRBV19 with TRBJ1-1, with no clear D. This CDR3 is built from 12 residues. Germline V gene data show CDR1 as LNHDA and CDR2 as SQIVND (reference sequence). Trimming removed 5 bases from V and 1 base from J, with 5 bases in between. CDR3 residues: CASSHSNTEAFF. The CDR3 nucleotides are TGTGCCAGTAGTCACTCGAACACTGAAGCTTTCTTT.

The chain links TRBV15 to TRBJ1-2, with 7 bases aligning to TRBD1. Unmatched junction bases numbered 6, after V lost 4 bases and J lost 4 bases. Looked up from germline, CDR1 is LNHNV and CDR2 is YYDKDF (reference sequence). The CDR3 length is 14 residues. The CDR3 region has the DNA TGTGCCACCAGCACCCGGACAGGATCCTATGGCTACACCTTC. Residues: CATSTRTGSYGYTF.

V gene TRBV19 combines with J gene TRBJ2-1, with D possibly being TRBD2 (5 bases). The CDR3 is 13 amino acids. V was trimmed by 3 bases and J by 5 bases, leaving 8 bases between them. CDR1 is LNHDA, CDR2 SQIVND, per germline (reference sequence). The CDR3 loop reads CASSIGLHNEQFF. The DNA for the CDR3 is TGTGCCAGTAGTATTGGACTCCACAATGAGCAGTTCTTC.

This chain connects TRBV5-6 to TRBJ2-7, with D possibly TRBD2 on 6 matching bases. The CDR3 runs to 13 residues. Germline V gene data show CDR1 as SGHDT and CDR2 as YYEEEE. V was trimmed by 2 bases and J by 4 bases, leaving 10 bases between them. This CDR3 reads CASSFLGGYEQYF. In nucleotides, the CDR3 is TGTGCCAGCAGCTTCTTGGGGGGATACGAGCAGTACTTC.